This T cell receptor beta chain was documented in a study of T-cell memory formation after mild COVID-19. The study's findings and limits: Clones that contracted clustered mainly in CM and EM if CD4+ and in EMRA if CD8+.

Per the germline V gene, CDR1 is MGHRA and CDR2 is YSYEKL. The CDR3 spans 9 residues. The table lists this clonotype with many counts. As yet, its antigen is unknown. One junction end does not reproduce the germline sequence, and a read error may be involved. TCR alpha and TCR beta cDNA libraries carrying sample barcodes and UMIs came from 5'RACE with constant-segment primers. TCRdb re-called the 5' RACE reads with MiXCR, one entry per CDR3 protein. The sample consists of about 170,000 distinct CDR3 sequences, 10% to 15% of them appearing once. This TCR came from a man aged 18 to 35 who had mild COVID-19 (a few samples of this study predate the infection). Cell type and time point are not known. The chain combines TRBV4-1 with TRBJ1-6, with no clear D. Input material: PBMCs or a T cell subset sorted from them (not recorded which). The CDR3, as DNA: TGCGCCAGCAGCCAAGGGGCAAGGTTT. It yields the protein CASSQGARF.